One sample yielded the 24 T cell receptor beta chains listed below, sequenced in a study of esophageal squamous cell carcinoma under preoperative chemotherapy. Each CDR3 protein gets one entry after TCRdb re-called the PCR reads with MiXCR. The sample includes roughly 1,500 distinct CDR3 sequences, roughly 29% of them seen just once. Indicated time point: after preoperative PTX-NDP chemotherapy. This material was acquired from a patient given preoperative chemotherapy. The receptors were sampled from a human donor with esophageal squamous cell carcinoma. The donor label of this sample is uncertain.

This clonotype was recorded a few times. This chain connects TRBV27 to TRBJ2-4, with 7 positions matching TRBD1. The CDR3 covers 16 residues. CDR1 and CDR2 from the germline V gene are MNHEY and SMNVEV (reference sequence). After removal of 8 bases from V and 1 base from J, the junction contained 11 bases not matched to a gene. The CDR3 sequence: CASPKEGATAKNIQYF. CDR3 coding DNA: TGTGCCAGCCCTAAAGAGGGGGCGACGGCCAAAAACATTCAGTACTTC.

A remark on this clonotype: Without the conserved terminal phenylalanine or tryptophan, this CDR3 likely stems from a read error. No DNA is shown, since the ends of the CDR3 on it are uncertain; the CDR3 is the one TCRdb lists. The chain uses TRBV6-4 and TRBJ2-3; no DNA check was done on the table's D call, TRBD1. Germline CDR1 MRHNA, CDR2 SNTAGT. The CDR3 is made up of 15 amino acids, end residues included. The chain's CDR3 is CASSDGTGGTDTEYV.

This clonotype came up a few times. The chain employs TRBV30 and TRBJ2-1; D may match TRBD1 or TRBD2 (5 bases each). Germline CDR1 reads GTSNPN; CDR2 reads SVGIG (reference sequence). V was pared by 4 bases and J by 8 bases, with 12 bases between. CDR3 length: 12 amino acids. The CDR3 reads CAWTPRDHEQFF. The CDR3 bases are TGTGCCTGGACTCCAAGGGACCATGAGCAGTTCTTC.

By its share, this clonotype is medium-sized. The chain joins TRBV6-1 to TRBJ2-5; weak D call: TRBD1 (7 bases). V lost 6 bases to trimming and J lost 5 bases, with 16 bases between them. Germline CDR1 MNHNS, CDR2 SASEGT. This CDR3 comprises 14 residues. CDR3 sequence: CASRPGPGGETQYF. The CDR3 DNA is TGTGCCAGCAGACCGGGGCCAGGGGGGGAGACCCAGTACTTC.

Turning to this clonotype: The CDR3 end shows no conserved phenylalanine or tryptophan, and so a read error is likely. V usage is TRBV27 and J usage is TRBJ2-1, with 7 positions matching TRBD2. Germline-derived CDR1 and CDR2 are MNHEY and SMNVEV (reference sequence). CDR3 length: 12 amino acids. The CDR3 loop reads CAGSKLGGEQFC. The CDR3 DNA reads as TGTGCCGGCAGTAAACTGGGGGGGGAGCAGTTCTGC.

The chain couples TRBV7-8 to TRBJ2-5; D perhaps matches TRBD1 (8 bases). Trimming took 7 bases from V and 3 from J, leaving 30 bases between them. Germline loops: CDR1 SGHVS, CDR2 FQNEAQ. CDR3 length: 19 residues. The CDR3 sequence: CASTLPPQGGVFTEETQYF. CDR3 nucleotides: TGTGCCAGCACCCTACCCCCACAGGGGGGGGTCTTTACTGAAGAGACCCAGTACTTC.

By frequency in the sample, this clonotype is large. This sequence joins TRBV6-4 and TRBJ2-3; 10 bases agree with TRBD1. CDR3 length equals 15 residues. Germline values: CDR1 MRHNA, CDR2 SNTAGT. The V and J ends lost 2 bases and 1 base, in that order; junction bases with no gene match: 0. Here the CDR3 reads CASSDGTGGTDTQYF. The CDR3 region has the DNA TGTGCCAGCAGTGACGGGACAGGGGGCACAGATACGCAGTATTTT.

The chain is built from TRBV10-3 and TRBJ2-1, with 7 positions matching TRBD2. The end of the DNA fits TRBJ2-7 better, so the J call may be wrong. Looked up from germline, CDR1 is ENHRY and CDR2 is SYGVKD. This CDR3 is built from 14 residues. DNA of the CDR3: TGTGCCATCCGACTCGGGAGGCAGGTGAATGAGCAGTACTTC. Protein product: CAIRLGRQVNEQYF.

This clonotype was recorded a few times. The CDR3 here is CASSQDGGNTDTQYF. As DNA, the CDR3 is TGCGCCAGCAGCCAAGATGGAGGGAACACAGATACGCAGTATTTT. This sequence joins TRBV4-3 and TRBJ2-3, with D perhaps TRBD2 (6 bases). V lost 0 bases to trimming and J lost 2 bases, with 9 bases between them. The CDR3 sequence is 15 residues long. CDR1 LGHNA and CDR2 YSLEER come from the germline V gene.

This clonotype is medium-sized in the sample. This chain links TRBV6-5 with TRBJ2-7; 12 nucleotides match TRBD2. Germline values: CDR1 MNHEY, CDR2 SVGAGI. V was pared by 5 bases and J by 0 bases, with 5 bases of the junction left unmatched. The CDR3 is made up of 16 amino acids. CDR3 sequence: CASSNRTSGISYEQYF. The CDR3 DNA follows: TGTGCCAGCAGTAACCGGACTAGCGGGATCTCCTACGAGCAGTACTTC.

A remark on this clonotype: A read error is likely, as this CDR3 ends without the conserved phenylalanine or tryptophan. The chain links TRBV6-1 to TRBJ2-2, with D perhaps TRBD2 (6 bases). V was pared by 4 bases and J by 9 bases, with 21 bases between. The CDR3 is made up of 16 amino acids. The V gene's germline CDR1 is MNHNS and CDR2 SASEGT. Written as DNA, the CDR3 is TGTGCCAGCAGTGCCCCCCAGGGCGGGATTTACCGGGAGCTGTTTGTG. Residues: CASSAPQGGIYRELFV.

The chain has TRBV12-3 or TRBV12-4 and TRBJ2-1; the D gene is possibly TRBD2 (6 bases). The ends were cut back, 6 bases at V and 10 bases at J, with 13 bases in the middle. CDR3 length equals 12 residues. The CDR3 region has the DNA TGTGCCAGCAGACGAGGGACTCGCGAGCAGTTCTTC. Translated, it gives CASRRGTREQFF.

J is TRBJ2-1 and V is TRBV6-4, with 7 positions matching TRBD2. CDR1 and CDR2 (germline): MRHNA, SNTAGT. Unmatched junction bases numbered 2, after V lost 0 bases and J lost 3 bases. The CDR3 length is 15 residues. The CDR3: CASSDSWEGYNEQFF. CDR3 coding DNA: TGTGCCAGCAGTGACTCCTGGGAGGGCTACAATGAGCAGTTCTTC.

This clonotype rates as medium-sized (0.01 to 0.1%). The chain is built from TRBV7-2 and TRBJ2-1; D possibly corresponds to TRBD1 (5 bases). The J call may be faulty, since TRBJ2-7 better matches the DNA end. Looked up from germline, CDR1 is SGHTA and CDR2 is FQGNSA. This CDR3 is 12 amino acids long. In DNA, the CDR3 is TGTGCCAGCAGCCAAGGGGATTACGAGCAGTACTTC. Amino acid sequence: CASSQGDYEQYF.

By share, this clonotype counts as large. The V gene is TRBV11-2, the J gene TRBJ2-5, with D hard to call. V gave up 3 bases and J gave up 2 bases, with 13 bases separating them. The CDR3 runs 15 residues. Germline-derived CDR1 and CDR2 are SGHAT and FQNNGV. The CDR3 protein is CASSFLAGEQETQYF. CDR3 nucleotide sequence: TGTGCCAGCAGCTTCTTGGCAGGCGAACAAGAGACCCAGTACTTC.

With respect to this clonotype: The junction does not match germline at one end; this may be a read error. This chain links TRBV12-3 or TRBV12-4 with TRBJ2-4, with D uncertain. The CDR3 is made up of 14 amino acids. In DNA form, the CDR3 reads TGTGCCAGCGGTTTAGGCGCAGACCACAATGAGCAGTACTTC. It encodes CASGLGADHNEQYF.

Concerning this clonotype itself: A much larger clone sits a single nucleotide away, making a read error possible. In this CDR3 the conserved last residue, phenylalanine or tryptophan, is missing, so a read error is likely. The chain employs TRBV7-2 and TRBJ2-3; unclear D gene. Between the trimmed V and J ends, which lost 4 bases and 2 bases, there was a span of 7 bases. Germline V CDR1 and CDR2: SGHTA, FQGNSA. This CDR3 contains 13 residues. The CDR3 protein is CASSSVITDTQYL. The CDR3 nucleotides are TGTGCCAGCAGCTCCGTGATCACAGATACGCAGTATTTG.

This clonotype counts as large. The chain carries TRBV6-5 and TRBJ2-7, with 7 bases identical to TRBD2. V shed 6 bases, J shed 1 base, and the junction held 9 bases outside the gene matches. The germline V gene encodes CDR1 MNHEY and CDR2 SVGAGI. The CDR3 is 15 amino acids. For the CDR3, the DNA is TGTGCCAGCAGGCCCCTGGGGGAGGGTTCCTACGAGCAGTACTTC. It yields the protein CASRPLGEGSYEQYF.

Judged by abundance, this clonotype is medium-sized (0.01 to 0.1%). The chain recombines TRBV10-1 with TRBJ2-5; possible D gene TRBD2, 6 bases. The germline gives CDR1 WNHNN, CDR2 SYGVQD (reference sequence). V was clipped by 0 bases and J by 4 bases, with 9 bases between them. The length of the CDR3 is 14 residues. The CDR3 coding sequence is TGCGCCAGCAGTGAGTCGGGGGGACTAGAGACCCAGTACTTC. Its translation is CASSESGGLETQYF.

This clonotype is large by share. The chain couples TRBV12-3 or TRBV12-4 to TRBJ2-1; perhaps D is TRBD1 or TRBD2 (5 bases each). The CDR3 totals 15 residues. Trimming removed 5 bases from V and 7 bases from J, with 18 bases in between. The CDR3 sequence is CASSGGVGAENEQFF. The DNA for the CDR3 is TGTGCCAGCAGTGGAGGAGTAGGGGCAGAGAATGAGCAGTTCTTC.

This chain joins TRBV6-1 and TRBJ1-6; perhaps TRBD1 as D (6 bases). V was cut by 6 bases and J by 10 bases, with 22 bases left in between. The germline gives CDR1 MNHNS, CDR2 SASEGT. The CDR3 consists of 16 residues. This chain's CDR3 is CASRSITGLGKSPLHF. Here the CDR3 DNA reads TGTGCCAGCAGGAGTATTACAGGGTTAGGAAAGTCACCCCTCCACTTT.

By frequency in the sample, this clonotype is medium-sized. The chain employs TRBV12-3 or TRBV12-4 and TRBJ2-4, with D maybe TRBD2 (6 bases). The CDR3 is made up of 13 amino acids. The V end lost 1 base, the J end lost 6 bases, and 7 bases lay between the germline ends. The CDR3 bases are TGTGCCAGCAGTTTAGTGGGAGGAAACATTCAGTACTTC. The encoded protein is CASSLVGGNIQYF.

This clonotype appeared a few times. V usage is TRBV7-2 and J usage is TRBJ2-3; no definite D call. The tail of the sequence fits TRBJ2-7 better, so the J call may be wrong. Germline CDR1 and CDR2: SGHTA and FQGNSA. The CDR3 extends over 13 amino acids. CDR3 region: CASSLAGWDEQYF. The DNA for the CDR3 is TGTGCCAGCAGCTTAGCGGGGTGGGATGAGCAGTACTTC.

In its sample, this clonotype is medium-sized. The V call is TRBV7-2, the J call TRBJ2-1, with 8 bases fitting TRBD2. Per germline, CDR1 SGHTA and CDR2 FQGNSA. V lost 6 bases, J lost 9 bases, and 10 bases stayed unmatched. The CDR3 extends over 14 amino acids. The CDR3 region has the DNA TGTGCCAGCAGACTGAGCGGGAGTAGTGGTGAGCAGTTCTTC. It translates to CASRLSGSSGEQFF.